The 29 T cell receptor beta chains below all came from one sample that was sequenced in a study of blood T cell repertoires in COVID-19. This table comes from immunoSEQ multiplex PCR, and its TCRdb copy is limited to in-frame clones, with some not included. This table holds approximately 490,000 clones, approximately 91% found once. Specimen: PBMCs or T cells enriched from blood (not recorded which). The receptor set was obtained from a woman in her fifties or sixties who had recovered from COVID-19.

The gene calls are TRBV14 and TRBJ1-2; D gene uncertain. V was clipped by 1 base and J by 4 bases, with 13 bases between them. This CDR3 is 15 amino acids long. The germline V gene encodes CDR1 SGHDN and CDR2 FVKESK. Here the CDR3 DNA reads TGTGCCAGCAGCCAAGCAGATACCCGGAGCTATGGCTACACCTTC. Translating it yields CASSQADTRSYGYTF.

The genes are TRBV5-1 and TRBJ2-3, with 7 bases that match TRBD2. V dropped 6 bases and J dropped 2; count of bases not matched to a gene: 6. Germline V lookup: CDR1 SGHRS, CDR2 YFSETQ. CDR3 length equals 14 residues. CDR3 amino acids: CASTGAGLTDTQYF. The DNA of the CDR3 is TGCGCCAGCACCGGAGCGGGACTCACAGATACGCAGTATTTT.

This clone was recorded only once. This chain links TRBV5-4 with TRBJ2-3, with D tentatively TRBD2 (7 bases). CDR3 size: 14 residues. Germline assignment: CDR1 SGHNT and CDR2 YYREEE (reference sequence). Trimming took 0 bases from V and 6 from J, leaving 11 bases between them. The CDR3 is CASSLEGGPDTQYF. CDR3 bases: TGTGCCAGCAGCTTGGAGGGGGGGCCGGATACGCAGTATTTT.

The chain combines TRBV10-2 with TRBJ1-4, with D possibly matching TRBD1 (5 bases). Germline-derived CDR1 and CDR2 are WSHSY and SAAADI. Trimming cost V 6 bases and J 7 bases, with 12 bases left between them. This CDR3 is built from 13 residues. Here the CDR3 reads CASRDGGSEKLFF. DNA of the CDR3: TGCGCCAGCAGAGACGGGGGTAGTGAAAAACTGTTTTTT.

The rearrangement links TRBV5-8 to TRBJ2-2, with 7 nucleotides matching TRBD1. The CDR3 is made up of 16 amino acids. Germline loops: CDR1 SGHTS, CDR2 YDEGEE. V was clipped by 4 bases and J by 6 bases; unmatched bases: 12. The CDR3 DNA follows: TGTGCCAGCAGCATTGGTACCCGGGACAGAGCCGGGGAGCTGTTTTTT. Translating it yields CASSIGTRDRAGELFF. Looking up the rest from reference TRBV5-8 and TRBJ2-2 gives the full variable domain: EAGVTQSPTHLIKTRGQQATLRCSPISGHTSVYWYQQALGLGLQFLLWYDEGEERNRGNFPPRFSGRQFPNYSSELNVNALELEDSALYLCASSIGTRDRAGELFFGEGSRLTVL.

This clone occurred once. V and J are TRBV3-1 (or the pseudogene TRBV3-2) and TRBJ1-1, with no clear D. CDR3 length: 12 amino acids. CDR1 LGHDT and CDR2 YNNKEL come from the germline V gene (reference sequence). V was pared by 1 base and J by 10 bases, with 10 bases between. In nucleotides, the CDR3 is TGTGCCAGCAGCCAAGGGCCCAATGGAGCTTTCTTT. This translates into CASSQGPNGAFF.

This chain links TRBV3-1 (or the pseudogene TRBV3-2) with TRBJ1-5; D gene uncertain. This CDR3 has 14 amino acids. Germline CDR1 and CDR2: LGHDT and YNNKEL (reference sequence). Trimming removed 2 bases from V and 0 bases from J, with 5 bases in between. The CDR3 DNA reads TGTGCCAGCAGCCAACAAAATAGCAATCAGCCCCAGCATTTT. Translation gives CASSQQNSNQPQHF.

This chain uses TRBV7-9 with TRBJ1-3, with D unresolved. Germline lookup yields CDR1 SEHNR and CDR2 FQNEAQ (reference sequence). The CDR3 consists of 14 residues. With 1 base removed from V and 2 bases from J, the gap between germline ends came to 6 bases. The CDR3 nucleotides read TGTGCCAGCAGCTTAGGAGGGACTGGAAACACCATATATTTT. It specifies CASSLGGTGNTIYF. Full variable domain (remainder filled in from reference TRBV7-9 and TRBJ1-3): DTGVSQNPRHKITKRGQNVTFRCDPISEHNRLYWYRQTLGQGPEFLTYFQNEAQLEKSRLLSDRFSAERPKGSFSTLEIQRTEQGDSAMYLCASSLGGTGNTIYFGEGSWLTVV.

As regards this clone: Distinct nucleotide sequences in the sample also encode this CDR3. V gene TRBV5-1 combines with J gene TRBJ1-2; D uncertain. V lost 0 bases and J lost 0, with 6 bases in between. Germline-derived CDR1 and CDR2 are SGHRS and YFSETQ. This CDR3 is 14 amino acids long. The DNA of the CDR3 is TGCGCCAGCAGCTTGGCCCCAACTAACTATGGCTACACCTTC. Protein sequence: CASSLAPTNYGYTF. The whole variable domain, remainder taken from reference TRBV5-1 and TRBJ1-2, is KAGVTQTPRYLIKTRGQQVTLSCSPISGHRSVSWYQQTPGQGLQFLFEYFSETQRNKGNFPGRFSGRQFSNSRSEMNVSTLELGDSALYLCASSLAPTNYGYTFGSGTRLTVV.

This chain joins TRBV9 and TRBJ2-1; 7 positions agree with TRBD1. V trimming: 4 bases; J trimming: 2 bases; junction bases outside the gene matches: 6. Germline CDR1 reads SGDLS; CDR2 reads YYNGEE. There are 15 residues in the CDR3. CDR3 amino acids: CASSQGQSTYNEQFF. The CDR3 bases are TGTGCCAGCAGCCAGGGACAGTCCACCTACAATGAGCAGTTCTTC.

This chain joins TRBV27 and TRBJ2-3, with D unclear. Germline CDR1 reads MNHEY; CDR2 reads SMNVEV (reference sequence). This CDR3 has 14 amino acids. V was shortened by 3 bases and J by 1 base, with 8 bases between the two germline ends. CDR3 DNA sequence: TGTGCCAGCAGTTTGGGCCAGGGCACAGATACGCAGTATTTT. This encodes CASSLGQGTDTQYF.

The chain couples TRBV24-1 to TRBJ2-3; 7 bases are a match to TRBD2. The V and J ends lost 9 bases and 2 bases, in that order; junction bases with no gene match: 4. CDR1 is KGHDR and CDR2 is SFDVKD in the germline V gene. The CDR3 spans 13 residues. The CDR3 protein is CATASGATDTQYF. In DNA, the CDR3 is TGTGCCACCGCTAGCGGAGCCACAGATACGCAGTATTTT.

This CDR3 reads CSARGYGDQPQHF. The CDR3 DNA is TGCAGCGCCCGGGGGTACGGGGATCAGCCCCAGCATTTT. The genes are TRBV29-1 and TRBJ1-5; weak D call: TRBD1 (5 bases). CDR1 is SQVTM and CDR2 is ANQGSEA in the germline V gene. The V and J ends lost 7 bases and 5 bases respectively, with 15 bases between them. This CDR3 spans 13 amino acids.

This clone has ten or more counts. The chain combines TRBV5-1 with TRBJ2-1, with 11 bases that match TRBD1. CDR1 and CDR2 (germline): SGHRS, YFSETQ. The J segment lost 7 bases and the V segment lost 3 bases, leaving 3 bases of the junction unmatched. There are 14 residues in the CDR3. In DNA, the CDR3 is TGCGCCAGCAGCTACGGACAGGGGGCGAATGAGCAGTTCTTC. Translated: CASSYGQGANEQFF.

The chain carries TRBV18 and TRBJ2-5, with 10 bases lining up with TRBD2. CDR1 and CDR2 from the germline V gene are KGHSH and LQKENI. V shed 3 bases, J shed 3 bases, and the junction held 7 bases outside the gene matches. The CDR3 runs 16 residues. Written as DNA, the CDR3 is TGTGCCAGCTCACCTTTAGCGGGGGGCCTCGAAGAGACCCAGTACTTC. Residues: CASSPLAGGLEETQYF.

The chain employs TRBV11-2 and TRBJ2-3; 10 bases map to TRBD1. The CDR3 sequence is 16 residues long. Germline assignment: CDR1 SGHAT and CDR2 FQNNGV. V dropped 5 bases and J dropped 4; count of bases not matched to a gene: 9. The CDR3 spells CASSTGQGTWADTQYF. CDR3 sequence (DNA): TGTGCCAGCAGCACGGGACAGGGGACATGGGCAGATACGCAGTATTTT.

The rearrangement uses TRBV5-1 and TRBJ1-2, with TRBD1 matching 7 bases. Per germline, CDR1 SGHRS and CDR2 YFSETQ. The length of the CDR3 is 14 residues. The V segment lost 4 bases and the J segment 3 bases; nucleotides outside the gene matches: 6. CDR3 in DNA: TGCGCCAGCAGCCTTTCCACAGGGGACTATGGCTACACCTTC. It translates to CASSLSTGDYGYTF. Looking up the rest from reference TRBV5-1 and TRBJ1-2 gives the full variable domain: KAGVTQTPRYLIKTRGQQVTLSCSPISGHRSVSWYQQTPGQGLQFLFEYFSETQRNKGNFPGRFSGRQFSNSRSEMNVSTLELGDSALYLCASSLSTGDYGYTFGSGTRLTVV.

A single count supports this clone. The rearrangement uses TRBV15 and TRBJ1-4; no clear D gene. V lost 0 bases and J lost 9, with 5 bases in between. The CDR3 loop spans 12 amino acids. Germline loops: CDR1 LNHNV, CDR2 YYDKDF (reference sequence). The chain's CDR3 is CATSRDWQKLFF. For the CDR3, the DNA is TGTGCCACCAGCAGAGATTGGCAAAAACTGTTTTTT.

This chain uses TRBV19 with TRBJ1-3; D perhaps matches TRBD1 (6 bases). From germline, CDR1 is LNHDA and CDR2 SQIVND (reference sequence). This CDR3 is 16 amino acids long. The V end lost 3 bases, the J end lost 2 bases, and 14 bases lay between the germline ends. Written as DNA, the CDR3 is TGTGCCAGTAGTATGGGTTCGGGGGGCACTGGAAACACCATATATTTT. It is translated as CASSMGSGGTGNTIYF. The full variable domain, with the rest looked up from reference TRBV19 and TRBJ1-3, is DGGITQSPKYLFRKEGQNVTLSCEQNLNHDAMYWYRQDPGQGLRLIYYSQIVNDFQKGDIAEGYSVSREKKESFPLTVTSAQKNPTAFYLCASSMGSGGTGNTIYFGEGSWLTVV.

The chain links TRBV5-6 to TRBJ2-2; 9 bases align to TRBD2. This CDR3 spans 17 amino acids. Germline lookup yields CDR1 SGHDT and CDR2 YYEEEE. Germline trimming cut 4 bases from V and 4 bases from J; bases unmatched to any gene: 11. CDR3 region: CASSPTGLAGLTGELFF. For the CDR3, the DNA is TGTGCCAGCAGCCCTACCGGGCTAGCGGGGCTCACCGGGGAGCTGTTTTTT. Combining the CDR3 with reference TRBV5-6 and TRBJ2-2 gives the whole variable domain DAGVTQSPTHLIKTRGQQVTLRCSPKSGHDTVSWYQQALGQGPQFIFQYYEEEERQRGNFPDRFSGHQFPNYSSELNVNALLLGDSALYLCASSPTGLAGLTGELFFGEGSRLTVL.

The chain joins TRBV5-1 to TRBJ2-1; TRBD2 aligns across 8 bases. CDR1 is SGHRS and CDR2 is YFSETQ in the germline V gene. The CDR3 loop spans 15 amino acids. V shed 4 bases, J shed 15 bases, and the junction held 18 bases outside the gene matches. CDR3 coding DNA: TGCGCCAGCAGCCCCAAGACTGAGCGGGGGAGTAGTCTGTTCTTC. It encodes CASSPKTERGSSLFF.

This chain connects TRBV11-3 to TRBJ2-7; the D gene is possibly TRBD1 (7 bases). V was pared by 5 bases and J by 0 bases, with 26 bases between. The CDR3 loop spans 19 amino acids. Germline V gene lookup returns CDR1 SGHNT and CDR2 YENEEA. CDR3 sequence: CASSIGGWGRTGHSYEQYV. For the CDR3, the DNA is TGTGCCAGCAGCATAGGGGGTTGGGGGAGGACAGGACACTCCTACGAGCAGTACGTC.

The rearrangement uses TRBV29-1 and TRBJ1-1, with a weak D call TRBD1 (6 bases). Between the trimmed V and J ends, which lost 1 base and 4 bases, there was a span of 16 bases. This CDR3 is built from 15 residues. The germline gives CDR1 SQVTM, CDR2 ANQGSEA. The CDR3 DNA is TGCAGCGTTGAAGGTCAAACGACAGGTGGCACTGAAGCTTTCTTT. Its translation: CSVEGQTTGGTEAFF.

The chain joins TRBV5-1 to TRBJ2-1; 13 bases match TRBD2. V lost 7 bases and J lost 5; bases outside the gene matches: 6. CDR3 size: 15 residues. CDR1 and CDR2 from the germline V gene are SGHRS and YFSETQ. The CDR3 DNA sequence: TGCGCCAGCTACCCAGGGACTAGCGGGAACAATGAGCAGTTCTTC. Residues: CASYPGTSGNNEQFF. Variable domain in full (rest from reference TRBV5-1 and TRBJ2-1): KAGVTQTPRYLIKTRGQQVTLSCSPISGHRSVSWYQQTPGQGLQFLFEYFSETQRNKGNFPGRFSGRQFSNSRSEMNVSTLELGDSALYLCASYPGTSGNNEQFFGPGTRLTVL.

The chain carries TRBV6-6 and TRBJ1-1; TRBD1 aligns across 9 bases. Trimming cost V 6 bases and J 0 bases; bases outside gene matches: 8. CDR1 MNHNY and CDR2 SVGAGI come from the germline V gene (reference sequence). The CDR3 sequence is 16 residues long. CDR3: CASRPTGGEMNTEAFF. CDR3 in DNA: TGTGCCAGCAGACCGACAGGGGGAGAAATGAACACTGAAGCTTTCTTT.

The rearrangement joins TRBV9 to TRBJ1-1, with TRBD1 as a possible D gene (6 bases). Trimming left V 4 bases short and J 5 bases short, with 9 bases between. The CDR3 covers 12 residues. Per germline, CDR1 SGDLS and CDR2 YYNGEE. CDR3 region: CASSPRGTEAFF. The CDR3 DNA is TGTGCCAGCAGCCCGAGGGGGACTGAAGCTTTCTTT.

In nucleotides, the CDR3 is TGTGCCAGCTCACCACCATCCCGACAGGGGAATGAGCAGTTCTTC. This gives the protein CASSPPSRQGNEQFF. The J gene is TRBJ2-1, the V gene TRBV18; the match to TRBD1 covers 8 bases. After removal of 0 bases from V and 7 bases from J, the junction contained 5 bases not matched to a gene. The CDR3 has 15 amino acids. Germline CDR1 reads KGHSH; CDR2 reads LQKENI.

CDR3 DNA sequence: TGTGCCACCAGTGATAGCGGCGGGGGGGATGTAGATACGCAGTATTTT. It yields the protein CATSDSGGGDVDTQYF. The rearrangement joins TRBV24-1 to TRBJ2-3, with TRBD2 matching 9 bases. Trimming cost V 3 bases and J 5 bases; bases outside gene matches: 8. The germline V gene has CDR1 KGHDR and CDR2 SFDVKD. This CDR3 contains 16 residues.

This clone showed up just once. The rearrangement joins TRBV5-1 to TRBJ2-5; 10 bases match TRBD2. The CDR3 has 17 residues. V shed 0 bases and J 1 base; nucleotides not matched to a gene: 6. Germline CDR1 reads SGHRS; CDR2 reads YFSETQ. The CDR3 DNA sequence: TGCGCCAGCAGCTTGGGGCGAACTAGCGGGGCCCAAGAGACCCAGTACTTC. It specifies CASSLGRTSGAQETQYF.